This T cell receptor beta chain was sequenced during a study of graft-versus-host responses after intestinal transplantation. Whole-study context: Multivisceral, liver-intestinal, or isolated intestinal transplants were received by the recipients. The study's findings and limits: Peak levels of circulating GvH clones tracked with early post-transplant HvG declines. Where graft-donor T cell macrochimerism was present, patients had high graft-versus-host to host-versus-graft clonal ratios in allografts.

The germline CDR1 and CDR2 sequences are SGHTA and FQGNSA. This CDR3 has 15 amino acids. V dropped 2 bases and J dropped 5 bases, with 15 bases sitting between them. Produced via immunoSEQ multiplex PCR; TCRdb's table is partial and in-frame only. There are over 70,000 clones in the sample; less than 90% occur only once, and approximately 17% lies in the top ten. About this clone: What it binds is not known.

This chain uses TRBV7-2 with TRBJ2-5; D remains ambiguous. This clonotype was obtained from a human donor who received an intestinal transplant. The sample was unstimulated CD8+ T cells sorted from spleen or lymph node cells, taken before intestinal transplant. The CDR3 loop reads CASSLMAIRSETQYF. In nucleotides, the CDR3 is TGTGCCAGCAGCTTAATGGCAATCCGCTCGGAGACCCAGTACTTC.